The 14 T cell receptor beta chains given below trace back to one sample, sequenced in a study of OX40 agonist ivuxolimab in advanced cancers. TCRdb's table, derived via immunoSEQ multiplex PCR, lists solely in-frame clones and lacks some. The sample has 35,000 to 45,000 clones, 82% seen once. Sequencing was performed on CD4+ or CD8+ T cells sorted from blood, taken in a trial of the OX40 agonist ivuxolimab. Receptors originate from an adult with an advanced solid tumor such as melanoma, head and neck, liver or kidney cancer.

This rearrangement joins TRBV4-2 to TRBJ1-2; a weak D match, TRBD1 (6 bases). The CDR3 sequence is 12 residues long. V lost 3 bases, J lost 6 bases, and 8 bases lay in between. Germline lookup yields CDR1 LGHNA and CDR2 YNFKEQ. In nucleotides, the CDR3 is TGTGCCAGCAGCCACGGGGGCGATGGCTACACCTTC. It is translated as CASSHGGDGYTF.

The chain carries TRBV7-2 and TRBJ1-6, with D hard to call. The CDR3 extends over 14 amino acids. Germline CDR1 SGHTA, CDR2 FQGNSA. Trimming cost V 3 bases and J 0 bases, with 3 bases left between them. The CDR3: CASSFGSYNSPLHF. As DNA, the CDR3 is TGTGCCAGCAGCTTTGGCTCCTATAATTCACCCCTCCACTTT. The full variable domain, completed using reference TRBV7-2 and TRBJ1-6, is GAGVSQSPSNKVTEKGKDVELRCDPISGHTALYWYRQSLGQGLEFLIYFQGNSAPDKSGLPSDRFSAERTGGSVSTLTIQRTQQEDSAVYLCASSFGSYNSPLHFGNGTRLTVT.

This clone was detected a few times. This chain joins TRBV6-5 and TRBJ2-3; 9 bases agree with TRBD2. Germline CDR1 MNHEY, CDR2 SVGAGI. The V segment lost 4 bases and the J segment 1 base; nucleotides outside the gene matches: 3. The CDR3 is 15 amino acids. CDR3 sequence (DNA): TGTGCCAGCAGTTTCGCTAGCGGGGGCACAGATACGCAGTATTTT. This translates into CASSFASGGTDTQYF.

The chain combines TRBV10-3 with TRBJ1-2; D not certain. Germline values: CDR1 ENHRY, CDR2 SYGVKD. V was shortened by 7 bases and J by 5 bases, with 14 bases between the two germline ends. The CDR3 is 13 amino acids. The CDR3 DNA sequence: TGTGCCATCACAGACGGGCGTCGATATGGCTACACCTTC. Its translation: CAITDGRRYGYTF.

The genes are TRBV7-6 and TRBJ2-3, with D hard to call. Trimming pared 8 bases from V and 5 bases from J, leaving 11 bases between. The CDR3 has 12 residues. Germline V lookup: CDR1 SGHVS, CDR2 FNYEAQ. CDR3 protein: CASGSPGDTQYF. In DNA form, the CDR3 reads TGTGCCAGCGGATCCCCCGGAGATACGCAGTATTTT.

The chain joins TRBV19 to TRBJ2-3; D is ambiguous. Germline CDR1 reads LNHDA; CDR2 reads SQIVND (reference sequence). CDR3 size: 13 residues. V was shortened by 1 base and J by 5 bases, with 7 bases between the two germline ends. This CDR3 is CASSIAHGDTQYF. The CDR3 coding sequence is TGTGCCAGTAGTATAGCCCATGGAGATACGCAGTATTTT.

This sequence joins TRBV5-1 and TRBJ2-1, with 15 positions matching TRBD2. Germline CDR1 SGHRS, CDR2 YFSETQ. V lost 0 bases to trimming and J lost 6 bases; unmatched junction nucleotides: 10. The CDR3 sequence is 19 residues long. CDR3 amino acids: CASSLAKGTSGGFINEQFF. Written as DNA, the CDR3 is TGCGCCAGCAGCTTGGCCAAAGGGACTAGCGGGGGGTTTATCAATGAGCAGTTCTTC. The whole variable domain, filled in from reference TRBV5-1 and TRBJ2-1, reads KAGVTQTPRYLIKTRGQQVTLSCSPISGHRSVSWYQQTPGQGLQFLFEYFSETQRNKGNFPGRFSGRQFSNSRSEMNVSTLELGDSALYLCASSLAKGTSGGFINEQFFGPGTRLTVL.

The chain joins TRBV6-5 to TRBJ1-4, with D hard to call. Deletions cut 3 bases from V and 4 bases from J, with 9 bases between. This CDR3 has 14 residues. CDR1 is MNHEY and CDR2 is SVGAGI in the germline V gene. The CDR3 here is CASSYGRVNEKLFF. For the CDR3, the DNA is TGTGCCAGCAGTTATGGGCGGGTTAATGAAAAACTGTTTTTT.

The CDR3 is CAWRGTIYEQYF. CDR3 DNA sequence: TGTGCCTGGAGGGGGACTATATACGAGCAGTACTTC. V is TRBV30 and J is TRBJ2-7, with 7 bases lining up with TRBD2. Germline loops: CDR1 GTSNPN, CDR2 SVGIG (reference sequence). The J segment lost 4 bases and the V segment lost 3 bases, leaving 3 bases of the junction unmatched. The length of the CDR3 is 12 residues.

The chain joins TRBV29-1 to TRBJ2-3; D call uncertain. From germline, CDR1 is SQVTM and CDR2 ANQGSEA. The CDR3 runs 13 residues. Trimming took off 3 bases at V and 8 bases at J, with 15 bases between the two ends. Written as DNA, the CDR3 is TGCAGCGTTGACACCTCCTATCCTGGTACGCAGTATTTT. Its protein product is CSVDTSYPGTQYF.

This clone was recorded a few times. The rearrangement uses TRBV6-6 and TRBJ1-3; D is unclear. The CDR3 extends over 13 amino acids. CDR1 MNHNY and CDR2 SVGAGI come from the germline V gene (reference sequence). The V and J ends lost 5 bases and 5 bases respectively, with 10 bases between them. The CDR3 loop is CASSLRFRNTIYF. DNA of the CDR3: TGTGCCAGCAGTCTCCGCTTCCGAAACACCATATATTTT.

This clone came up once. The chain combines TRBV19 with TRBJ2-3, with 13 nucleotides matching TRBD2. Germline V gives CDR1 LNHDA, CDR2 SQIVND (reference sequence). V was pared by 6 bases and J by 4 bases, with 7 bases of the junction left unmatched. The CDR3 loop spans 16 amino acids. The CDR3 DNA sequence: TGTGCCAGTAGACAACTAGCGGGAGGGTCCGCAGATACGCAGTATTTT. Residues: CASRQLAGGSADTQYF.

The rearrangement joins TRBV6-1 to TRBJ1-1; 8 bases line up with TRBD1. Trimming at V came to 6 bases and at J to 3 bases, leaving 6 bases not matched to a gene. Per germline, CDR1 MNHNS and CDR2 SASEGT. CDR3 size: 14 residues. CDR3 region: CASSVQGDDTEAFF. DNA for the CDR3: TGTGCCAGCAGCGTACAGGGGGACGACACTGAAGCTTTCTTT.

This clone was recorded only once. J is TRBJ2-3 and V is TRBV5-4, with 8 bases that match TRBD2. V was clipped by 2 bases and J by 1 base; unmatched bases: 0. Germline V CDR1 and CDR2: SGHNT, YYREEE (reference sequence). The CDR3 extends over 14 amino acids. CDR3 nucleotides: TGTGCCAGCAGCTTCGGGGGGGGCACAGATACGCAGTATTTT. Its translation: CASSFGGGTDTQYF.